This T cell receptor (beta chain) was captured in a study of T cell repertoires in cytomegalovirus infection. Study conclusions and caveats: It was HLA-C-restricted CMV-specific TCR beta clonotypes that dominated the response ex vivo.

Using its own MiXCR run on the reads, TCRdb lists one record per CDR3 protein. Found here are about 830,000 distinct CDR3 sequences, roughly 33% of them singletons; the top ten hold 9.5% to 15%. This clonotype appeared a few times. Its antigen is currently unknown. Sequencing used cultured CD8+ T cells from PBMCs, obtained from culture after CMV antigen stimulation. This sequence originates from a human donor in good health (CMV status not recorded). Some clones in this sample may be carry-over from other donors' samples.

The DNA of the CDR3 is TGTGCCAGCAGCTTTAACGGGGTCATCTATGGCTACACCTTC. Protein product: CASSFNGVIYGYTF. The chain couples TRBV7-9 to TRBJ1-2; D gene ambiguous. Trimming took off 3 bases at V and 4 bases at J, with 12 bases between the two ends. The germline gives CDR1 SEHNR, CDR2 FQNEAQ (reference sequence). The CDR3 covers 14 residues.